This T cell receptor beta chain was recovered during a study of T cells in Graves' hyperthyroidism and ophthalmopathy. Study summary: Peripheral blood was collected at initial diagnosis, before any treatment.

Patients aged 18 to 65 had newly diagnosed hyperthyroidism lasting under 2 months. Using RNA transcripts as the source, TCR beta CDR3 regions were amplified. The HTBI primer set drove a first-round RT-PCR of the TCR CDR3. One entry per CDR3 protein results from TCRdb running MiXCR on the multiplex PCR reads. Here the sample spans about 840,000 distinct CDR3 sequences, approximately 40% being singletons. This CDR3 has 17 amino acids. In germline, CDR1 is SGHTA, CDR2 FQGNSA. On this clonotype itself: Germline is not matched at one junction end, which may reflect a read error.

This sequence was found in a man between 18 and 35 years old with Graves' hyperthyroidism. Sequencing was carried out using blood. The V gene is TRBV7-2, the J gene TRBJ2-2; 9 bases are a match to TRBD1. The CDR3 sequence: CASSQGQGLQGTGELSW. The CDR3 DNA sequence: TGTGCCAGCAGTCAAGGACAGGGGCTGCAGGGGACCGGGGAGCTGTCTTGG.